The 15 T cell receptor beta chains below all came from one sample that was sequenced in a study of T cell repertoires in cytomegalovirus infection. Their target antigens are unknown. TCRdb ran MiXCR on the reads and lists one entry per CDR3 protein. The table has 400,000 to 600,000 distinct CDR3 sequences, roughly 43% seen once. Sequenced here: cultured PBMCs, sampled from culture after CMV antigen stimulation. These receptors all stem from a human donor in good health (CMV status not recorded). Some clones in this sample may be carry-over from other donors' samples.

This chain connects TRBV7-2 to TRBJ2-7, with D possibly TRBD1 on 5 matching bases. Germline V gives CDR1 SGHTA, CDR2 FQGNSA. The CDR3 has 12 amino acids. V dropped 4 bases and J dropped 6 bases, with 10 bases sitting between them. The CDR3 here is CASSYAGPEQYF. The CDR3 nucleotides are TGTGCCAGCAGCTATGCAGGGCCCGAGCAGTACTTC.

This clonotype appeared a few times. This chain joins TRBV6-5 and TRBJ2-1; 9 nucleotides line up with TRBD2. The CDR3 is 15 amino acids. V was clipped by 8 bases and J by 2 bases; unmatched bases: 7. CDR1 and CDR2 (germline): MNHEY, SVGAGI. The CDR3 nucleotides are TGTGCCAGCCGGAAGAGCGGGGGGACCTACAATGAGCAGTTCTTC. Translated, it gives CASRKSGGTYNEQFF.

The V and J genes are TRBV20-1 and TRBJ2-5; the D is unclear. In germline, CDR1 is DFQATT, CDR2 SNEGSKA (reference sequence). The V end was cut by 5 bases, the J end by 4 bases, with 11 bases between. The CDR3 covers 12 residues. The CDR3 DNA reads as TGCAGTGCTCCGCACTGGGGAGAGACCCAGTACTTC. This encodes CSAPHWGETQYF.

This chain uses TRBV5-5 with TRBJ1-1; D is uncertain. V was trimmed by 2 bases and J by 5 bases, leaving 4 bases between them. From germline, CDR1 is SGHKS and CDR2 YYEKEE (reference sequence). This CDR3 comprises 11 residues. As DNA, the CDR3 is TGTGCCAGCAGCTTCGTTACTGAAGCTTTCTTT. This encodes CASSFVTEAFF.

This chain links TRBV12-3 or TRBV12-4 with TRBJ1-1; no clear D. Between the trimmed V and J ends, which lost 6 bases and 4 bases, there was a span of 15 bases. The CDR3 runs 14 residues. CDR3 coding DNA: TGTGCCAGCAGCCGTGCCATCGGGCTCACTGAAGCTTTCTTT. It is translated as CASSRAIGLTEAFF.

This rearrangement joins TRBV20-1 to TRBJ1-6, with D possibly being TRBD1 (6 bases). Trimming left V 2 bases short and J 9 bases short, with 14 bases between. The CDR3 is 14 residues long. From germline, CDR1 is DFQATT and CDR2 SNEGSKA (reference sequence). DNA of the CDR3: TGCAGTGCTAGAAACAGGGTATGGGGTTCACCCCTCCACTTT. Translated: CSARNRVWGSPLHF.

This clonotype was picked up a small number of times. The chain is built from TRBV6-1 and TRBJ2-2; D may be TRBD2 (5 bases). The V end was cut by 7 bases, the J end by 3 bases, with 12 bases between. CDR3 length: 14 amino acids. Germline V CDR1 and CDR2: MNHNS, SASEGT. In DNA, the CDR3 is TGTGCCAGCATTAACAGCGGATACACCGGGGAGCTGTTTTTT. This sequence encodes CASINSGYTGELFF.

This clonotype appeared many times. CDR3 amino acids: CASSFGQGTYEQYF. The CDR3 bases are TGTGCCAGCAGCTTCGGACAGGGCACCTACGAGCAGTACTTC. The chain has TRBV27 and TRBJ2-7; 8 bases are shared with TRBD1. This CDR3 is 14 amino acids long. CDR1 is MNHEY and CDR2 is SMNVEV in the germline V gene (reference sequence). Trimming took 6 bases from V and 2 from J; bases not matched to a gene: 6.

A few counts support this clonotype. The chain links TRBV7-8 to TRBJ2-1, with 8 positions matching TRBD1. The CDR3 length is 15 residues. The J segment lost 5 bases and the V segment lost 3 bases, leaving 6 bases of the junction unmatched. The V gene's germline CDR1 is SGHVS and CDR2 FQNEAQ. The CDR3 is CASSFLDRVNNEQFF. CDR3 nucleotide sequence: TGTGCCAGCAGCTTCTTGGACAGGGTGAACAATGAGCAGTTCTTC.

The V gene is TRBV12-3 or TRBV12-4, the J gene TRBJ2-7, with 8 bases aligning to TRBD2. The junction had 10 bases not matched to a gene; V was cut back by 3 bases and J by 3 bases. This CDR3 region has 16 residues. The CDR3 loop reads CASSFKTGTRGYEQYF. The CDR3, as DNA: TGTGCCAGCAGTTTTAAGACCGGGACTAGGGGCTACGAGCAGTACTTC.

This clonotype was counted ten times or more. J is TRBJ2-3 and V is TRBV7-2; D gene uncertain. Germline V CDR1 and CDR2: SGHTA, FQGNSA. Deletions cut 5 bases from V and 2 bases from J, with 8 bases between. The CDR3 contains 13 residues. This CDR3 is CASSRHATDTQYF. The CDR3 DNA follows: TGTGCCAGCAGCCGACATGCCACAGATACGCAGTATTTT. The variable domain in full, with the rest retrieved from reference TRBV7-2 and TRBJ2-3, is GAGVSQSPSNKVTEKGKDVELRCDPISGHTALYWYRQSLGQGLEFLIYFQGNSAPDKSGLPSDRFSAERTGGSVSTLTIQRTQQEDSAVYLCASSRHATDTQYFGPGTRLTVL.

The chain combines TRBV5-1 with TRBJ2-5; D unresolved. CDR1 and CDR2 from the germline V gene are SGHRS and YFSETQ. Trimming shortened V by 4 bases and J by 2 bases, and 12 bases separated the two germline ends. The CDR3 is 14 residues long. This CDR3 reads CASSPPDLQETQYF. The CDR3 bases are TGCGCCAGCAGCCCTCCCGACCTACAAGAGACCCAGTACTTC. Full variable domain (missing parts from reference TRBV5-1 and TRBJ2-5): KAGVTQTPRYLIKTRGQQVTLSCSPISGHRSVSWYQQTPGQGLQFLFEYFSETQRNKGNFPGRFSGRQFSNSRSEMNVSTLELGDSALYLCASSPPDLQETQYFGPGTRLLVL.

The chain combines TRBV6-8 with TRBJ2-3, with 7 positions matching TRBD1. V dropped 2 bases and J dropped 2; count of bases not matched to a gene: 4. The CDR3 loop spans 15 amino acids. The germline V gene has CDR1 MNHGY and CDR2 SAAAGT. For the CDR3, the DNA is TGTGCCAGCAGTTACGGGACAGTACACACAGATACGCAGTATTTT. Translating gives CASSYGTVHTDTQYF.

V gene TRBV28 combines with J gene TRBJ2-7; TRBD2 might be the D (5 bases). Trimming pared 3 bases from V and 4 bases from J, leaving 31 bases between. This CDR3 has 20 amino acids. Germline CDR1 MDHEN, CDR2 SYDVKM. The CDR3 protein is CASSLRVTGTGPALRYEQYF. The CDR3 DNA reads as TGTGCCAGCAGTTTGCGGGTGACGGGAACCGGACCCGCCCTGCGGTACGAGCAGTACTTC.

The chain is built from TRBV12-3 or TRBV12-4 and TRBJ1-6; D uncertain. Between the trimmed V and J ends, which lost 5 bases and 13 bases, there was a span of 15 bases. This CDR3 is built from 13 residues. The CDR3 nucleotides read TGTGCCAGCAGTGCCTCCGGGAAAGTTCCCCTCCACTTT. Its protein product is CASSASGKVPLHF.